The next 31 T cell receptor beta chains were all read from a single sample in a study of technical replicates of blood from a few donors. This table comes from immunoSEQ multiplex PCR, and its TCRdb copy is limited to in-frame clones, with some not included. This sample yields some 11,000 clones, of which about 94% are seen a single time; 6% to 9.5% belongs to the top ten. The sample taken for sequencing was PBMCs. Every receptor here comes from a human donor in good health.

The chain employs TRBV30 and TRBJ1-1; D gene unclear. The CDR3 runs to 14 residues. Per the germline V gene, CDR1 is GTSNPN and CDR2 is SVGIG (reference sequence). Trimming pared 2 bases from V and 0 bases from J, leaving 10 bases between. CDR3 loop: CAWSPTVMNTEAFF. The CDR3 region has the DNA TGTGCCTGGAGTCCAACTGTTATGAACACTGAAGCTTTCTTT.

V is TRBV5-4 and J is TRBJ2-3, with 11 bases fitting TRBD2. CDR3 size: 18 residues. Trimming cost V 1 base and J 5 bases; bases outside gene matches: 12. Germline assignment: CDR1 SGHNT and CDR2 YYREEE (reference sequence). CDR3 bases: TGTGCCAGCAGCTTGAGCTCGGGTAGCGGGAGGGCCAAAGATACGCAGTATTTT. Translated: CASSLSSGSGRAKDTQYF.

The chain couples TRBV5-1 to TRBJ2-2; maybe TRBD2 (5 bases). V was cut by 1 base and J by 0 bases, with 13 bases left in between. The CDR3 has 17 amino acids. CDR1 and CDR2 from the germline V gene are SGHRS and YFSETQ. This CDR3 reads CASSLSPLGSNTGELFF. The CDR3 bases are TGCGCCAGCAGCTTGAGCCCACTAGGCTCGAACACCGGGGAGCTGTTTTTT.

This clone has only one observation. V and J are TRBV11-1 and TRBJ2-3, with 11 nucleotides matching TRBD2. Trimming cost V 7 bases and J 3 bases; bases outside gene matches: 3. Per the germline V gene, CDR1 is SGHAT and CDR2 is FQDESV (reference sequence). The CDR3 spans 14 residues. CDR3 sequence reads: CASTRTSGTDTQYF. The CDR3 nucleotides read TGTGCCAGCACCCGGACTAGCGGGACAGATACGCAGTATTTT.

The genes are TRBV30 and TRBJ2-3; D may be TRBD2 (5 bases). V was clipped by 0 bases and J by 2 bases, with 12 bases between them. Germline CDR1 and CDR2: GTSNPN and SVGIG (reference sequence). The CDR3 runs 15 residues. CDR3 coding DNA: TGTGCCTGGAGTGTACGGGGATCGAACACAGATACGCAGTATTTT. Its protein product is CAWSVRGSNTDTQYF.

This chain links TRBV10-3 with TRBJ2-5, with 12 bases aligning to TRBD2. The V segment lost 4 bases and the J segment 4 bases; nucleotides outside the gene matches: 4. There are 15 residues in the CDR3. Germline-derived CDR1 and CDR2 are ENHRY and SYGVKD. The CDR3: CAISVASGGGETQYF. DNA for the CDR3: TGTGCCATCAGTGTCGCTAGCGGGGGGGGAGAGACCCAGTACTTC.

The chain links TRBV4-2 to TRBJ1-4; TRBD1 matches at 7 bases. Per germline, CDR1 LGHNA and CDR2 YNFKEQ. V trimming: 5 bases; J trimming: 2 bases; junction bases outside the gene matches: 8. The CDR3 loop spans 16 amino acids. The DNA for the CDR3 is TGTGCCAGCAGCACAGGGGCTTGGGCGACTAATGAAAAACTGTTTTTT. Amino acids: CASSTGAWATNEKLFF.

This rearrangement joins TRBV4-2 to TRBJ2-1; D is perhaps TRBD2 (6 bases). There are 15 residues in the CDR3. Germline CDR1 reads LGHNA; CDR2 reads YNFKEQ. The V and J ends lost 0 bases and 4 bases respectively, with 10 bases between them. CDR3 amino acids: CASSQDIRGYNEQFF. The CDR3 region has the DNA TGTGCCAGCAGCCAAGATATCCGGGGGTACAATGAGCAGTTCTTC.

The CDR3 region has the DNA TGTGCCAGCTTCGACACCGGAGGGGAAAAACTGTTTTTT. This sequence encodes CASFDTGGEKLFF. The V gene is TRBV6-5, the J gene TRBJ1-4; no clear D gene. Deletions cut 8 bases from V and 8 bases from J, with 15 bases between. Germline V gene lookup returns CDR1 MNHEY and CDR2 SVGAGI. This CDR3 region has 13 residues.

The V gene is TRBV30, the J gene TRBJ1-3, with D possibly TRBD1 on 5 matching bases. Germline assignment: CDR1 GTSNPN and CDR2 SVGIG (reference sequence). Trimming removed 2 bases from V and 0 bases from J, with 8 bases in between. The length of the CDR3 is 14 residues. CDR3 nucleotides: TGTGCCTGGAGTAGGGGCAGCTCTGGAAACACCATATATTTT. Its translation is CAWSRGSSGNTIYF.

This clone was detected only once. J is TRBJ2-1 and V is TRBV5-1; tentative D call: TRBD2 (5 bases). CDR1 and CDR2 (germline): SGHRS, YFSETQ. V lost 0 bases and J 0 bases, leaving 10 bases between the germline ends. This CDR3 is 16 amino acids long. The CDR3 nucleotides are TGCGCCAGCAGCTTGGGGTCGGGGATCTCCTACAATGAGCAGTTCTTC. This gives the protein CASSLGSGISYNEQFF.

The chain is built from TRBV29-1 and TRBJ1-1, with 7 bases aligning to TRBD1. CDR3 length equals 13 residues. After removal of 6 bases from V and 4 bases from J, the junction contained 8 bases not matched to a gene. CDR1 SQVTM and CDR2 ANQGSEA come from the germline V gene. DNA of the CDR3: TGCAGCGTAACAGGGGAATTGGGCACTGAAGCTTTCTTT. Its translation: CSVTGELGTEAFF. Full variable domain (remainder filled in from reference TRBV29-1 and TRBJ1-1): SAVISQKPSRDICQRGTSLTIQCQVDSQVTMMFWYRQQPGQSLTLIATANQGSEATYESGFVIDKFPISRPNLTFSTLTVSNMSPEDSSIYLCSVTGELGTEAFFGQGTRLTVV.

The rearrangement uses TRBV5-4 and TRBJ2-2, with D perhaps matching TRBD2 (5 bases). The CDR3 is 17 residues long. Trimming removed 4 bases at V and 2 bases at J, with 18 bases between. CDR1 SGHNT and CDR2 YYREEE come from the germline V gene (reference sequence). CDR3 sequence reads: CASSRIGGRLNTGELFF. CDR3 DNA: TGTGCCAGCAGCCGAATTGGAGGACGATTAAACACCGGGGAGCTGTTTTTT.

This clone has a single count. This chain uses TRBV28 with TRBJ2-7, with TRBD2 identical over 8 bases. V was clipped by 6 bases and J by 3 bases; unmatched bases: 1. CDR1 and CDR2 (germline): MDHEN, SYDVKM. There are 12 residues in the CDR3. The chain's CDR3 is CASRGTSYEQYF. The CDR3 region has the DNA TGTGCCAGCAGGGGGACTAGCTACGAGCAGTACTTC.

The V call is TRBV10-2, the J call TRBJ1-4; D is perhaps TRBD1 (6 bases). V gave up 3 bases and J gave up 2 bases, with 13 bases separating them. The CDR3 consists of 16 residues. CDR1 WSHSY and CDR2 SAAADI come from the germline V gene. The CDR3 region is CASSDIRGLTNEKLFF. DNA of the CDR3: TGCGCCAGCAGTGATATCAGGGGTTTGACTAATGAAAAACTGTTTTTT.

The rearrangement joins TRBV18 to TRBJ2-5, with 10 nucleotides matching TRBD1. Germline values: CDR1 KGHSH, CDR2 LQKENI. Losses at the gene ends were 2 bases for V and 4 bases for J; bases not matched to a gene: 7. CDR3 size: 16 residues. The CDR3 is CASSPISDRGRETQYF. The DNA for the CDR3 is TGTGCCAGCTCACCAATTTCCGACAGGGGGCGAGAGACCCAGTACTTC.

J is TRBJ1-5 and V is TRBV5-1, with TRBD1 matching 7 bases. Germline CDR1 is SGHRS and CDR2 is YFSETQ. The CDR3 totals 15 residues. J lost 3 bases, V lost 2 bases, and 5 bases had no gene match. CDR3 nucleotides: TGCGCCAGCAGCTTAACAGGGGAACCCAATCAGCCCCAGCATTTT. It encodes CASSLTGEPNQPQHF.

The table lists this clone with a count of one. This CDR3 reads CASSRDSAYEQYF. In nucleotides, the CDR3 is TGTGCCAGCAGCCGGGACAGCGCCTACGAGCAGTACTTC. V is TRBV7-8 and J is TRBJ2-7; 7 bases are shared with TRBD1. The J segment lost 2 bases and the V segment lost 5 bases, leaving 3 bases of the junction unmatched. Germline V gives CDR1 SGHVS, CDR2 FQNEAQ. The CDR3 runs to 13 residues.

The table lists this clone with a count of one. The V call is TRBV28, the J call TRBJ2-7; possible D gene TRBD1, 6 bases. V lost 4 bases to trimming and J lost 5 bases, with 12 bases between them. This CDR3 spans 13 amino acids. In germline, CDR1 is MDHEN, CDR2 SYDVKM. Here the CDR3 reads CASSYRVSNEQYF. The CDR3, as DNA: TGTGCCAGCAGTTACAGGGTATCCAACGAGCAGTACTTC.

In this sample, this clone turned up once. J is TRBJ1-4 and V is TRBV11-2; D remains ambiguous. The CDR3 spans 16 residues. CDR1 SGHAT and CDR2 FQNNGV come from the germline V gene. With 5 bases removed from V and 5 bases from J, the gap between germline ends came to 18 bases. The CDR3 DNA sequence: TGTGCCAGCAGCCCCCATTTGGGCCCTGGAAATGAAAAACTGTTTTTT. Protein sequence: CASSPHLGPGNEKLFF.

The chain combines TRBV5-5 with TRBJ2-7, with TRBD1 matching over 8 bases. CDR1 and CDR2 (germline): SGHKS, YYEKEE (reference sequence). The V segment lost 3 bases and the J segment 3 bases; nucleotides outside the gene matches: 5. This CDR3 has 14 residues. The CDR3 loop reads CASSWMDRDYEQYF. The CDR3 DNA is TGTGCCAGCAGCTGGATGGACAGGGACTACGAGCAGTACTTC.

This clone came up once. The chain employs TRBV19 and TRBJ1-1, with D unresolved. There are 16 residues in the CDR3. CDR1 and CDR2 (germline): LNHDA, SQIVND (reference sequence). V was trimmed by 1 base and J by 0 bases, leaving 12 bases between them. The CDR3 sequence is CASSIGADHMNTEAFF. Here the CDR3 DNA reads TGTGCCAGTAGTATAGGGGCAGACCACATGAACACTGAAGCTTTCTTT.

The rearrangement links TRBV18 to TRBJ2-1, with D possibly being TRBD1 (6 bases). Between the trimmed V and J ends, which lost 4 bases and 4 bases, there was a span of 8 bases. The CDR3 is 13 residues long. The germline CDR1 and CDR2 sequences are KGHSH and LQKENI. The CDR3 nucleotides are TGTGCCAGCTCACTGACAGGTTACAATGAGCAGTTCTTC. Protein sequence: CASSLTGYNEQFF.

The genes are TRBV5-6 and TRBJ2-2; 11 bases agree with TRBD2. Unmatched junction bases numbered 7, after V lost 4 bases and J lost 5 bases. Germline V gene data show CDR1 as SGHDT and CDR2 as YYEEEE. This CDR3 has 16 amino acids. Here the CDR3 reads CASSETTSGSTGELFF. The CDR3 coding sequence is TGTGCCAGCAGCGAAACAACTAGCGGGAGTACCGGGGAGCTGTTTTTT.

CDR3 DNA sequence: TGTGCCAGCAACTCCCTGACTAGCGGGAGGGTAGCGAACACCGGGGAGCTGTTTTTT. Protein: CASNSLTSGRVANTGELFF. This chain connects TRBV7-9 to TRBJ2-2; TRBD2 matches 14 bases. Trimming at V came to 7 bases and at J to 0 bases, leaving 10 bases not matched to a gene. The CDR3 extends over 19 amino acids. Per the germline V gene, CDR1 is SEHNR and CDR2 is FQNEAQ (reference sequence).

This sequence joins TRBV7-9 and TRBJ2-5; 14 positions agree with TRBD2. Germline V gene sequence: CDR1 SEHNR, CDR2 FQNEAQ (reference sequence). The CDR3 is 16 residues long. Trimming removed 5 bases from V and 5 bases from J; junction bases left unmatched: 7. The CDR3 loop is CASSKGLAGVGETQYF. The CDR3 DNA follows: TGTGCCAGCAGCAAGGGACTAGCGGGAGTGGGCGAGACCCAGTACTTC.

The V gene is TRBV9, the J gene TRBJ1-3; 9 bases match TRBD1. V dropped 3 bases and J dropped 0; count of bases not matched to a gene: 7. Germline V gene data show CDR1 as SGDLS and CDR2 as YYNGEE. This CDR3 region has 17 residues. The CDR3 coding sequence is TGTGCCAGCAGCGAACGGGACAGGGCCGACTCTGGAAACACCATATATTTT. It yields the protein CASSERDRADSGNTIYF.

This clone was picked up a small number of times. The CDR3 spells CASSWTSNTGELFF. DNA for the CDR3: TGTGCCAGCAGCTGGACTTCGAACACCGGGGAGCTGTTTTTT. The rearrangement joins TRBV7-9 to TRBJ2-2; a possible D gene is TRBD2 (5 bases). From germline, CDR1 is SEHNR and CDR2 FQNEAQ (reference sequence). Trimming took off 4 bases at V and 0 bases at J, with 6 bases between the two ends. The CDR3 covers 14 residues.

This chain joins TRBV7-9 and TRBJ2-7, with 7 bases aligning to TRBD2. CDR3 length: 14 residues. Germline values: CDR1 SEHNR, CDR2 FQNEAQ (reference sequence). V lost 1 base, J lost 5 bases, and 5 bases stayed unmatched. CDR3 sequence reads: CASSLGGGTHEQYF. The CDR3 nucleotides are TGTGCCAGCAGCTTAGGGGGGGGGACCCACGAGCAGTACTTC.

The V and J genes are TRBV18 and TRBJ1-5; TRBD1 might be the D (5 bases). Trimming took off 6 bases at V and 7 bases at J, with 13 bases between the two ends. The CDR3 covers 13 residues. Per germline, CDR1 KGHSH and CDR2 LQKENI. This CDR3 reads CASSPRGEQPQHF. The CDR3 nucleotides read TGTGCCAGCTCCCCCCGGGGGGAACAGCCCCAGCATTTT.

V is TRBV6-4 and J is TRBJ2-3; TRBD2 matches 7 bases. The V gene end was trimmed by 0 bases and the J gene end by 5 bases; junction bases not matched to a gene: 5. In germline, CDR1 is MRHNA, CDR2 SNTAGT. The CDR3 length is 15 residues. The CDR3 is CASSDSGGSGDTQYF. In DNA, the CDR3 is TGTGCCAGCAGTGACTCTGGCGGGAGTGGAGATACGCAGTATTTT.